This is a list of T cell receptor beta chains from one sample in a study of cytomegalovirus exposure and HLA in healthy donors. The repertoire was sequenced with immunoSEQ multiplex PCR; TCRdb's copy has only in-frame clones and lacks some. The sample lists approximately 160,000 clones, around 82% occurring once. The sample taken for sequencing was PBMCs. Receptor source: a woman aged 45 to 65 in good health and CMV-seropositive. The CDR3 runs from the conserved cysteine through the conserved F or W. The D gene is left open where the match is weak. The listing skips clone size in some rows; elsewhere it reads once, few, many or a size class.

19 NA TRBJ2-5 TRBD2 TRBV6-1 CASSEALDSGGRRVKTQYF TGTGCCAGCAGTGAAGCGCTTGACAGCGGGGGGAGAAGGGTGAAGACCCAGTACTTC
13 NA TRBJ1-6 NA TRBV4-1 CASSQGLNSPLHF TGCGCCAGCAGCCAAGGGCTTAATTCACCCCTCCACTTT
14 NA TRBJ2-5 NA TRBV5-1 CASSLKSGQETQYF TGCGCCAGCAGCTTGAAGTCGGGCCAAGAGACCCAGTACTTC
15 once TRBJ1-6 TRBD1 TRBV6-1 CASSEGQGRPSPLHF TGTGCCAGCAGTGAAGGACAGGGAAGGCCTTCACCCCTCCACTTT
15 NA TRBJ1-2 NA TRBV19 CATTHAGRINYGYTF TGTGCCACCACCCACGCGGGGCGAATTAACTATGGCTACACCTTC
12 NA TRBJ1-2 NA TRBV30 CAWNPGNYGYTF TGTGCCTGGAACCCAGGGAACTATGGCTACACCTTC
16 once TRBJ2-5 TRBD2 TRBV2 CASSPGLAGDQETQYF TGTGCCAGCAGTCCCGGACTAGCGGGGGACCAAGAGACCCAGTACTTC
13 few TRBJ1-1 NA TRBV2 CASSGQPNTEAFF TGTGCCAGCAGTGGACAGCCGAACACTGAAGCTTTCTTT
14 NA TRBJ2-7 NA TRBV13 CASSFGGPSYEQYF TGTGCCAGCAGCTTCGGGGGGCCTTCCTACGAGCAGTACTTC
11 NA TRBJ2-1 NA TRBV6-5 CASSRDNEQFF TGTGCCAGCAGTAGAGACAATGAGCAGTTCTTC
15 NA TRBJ2-5 TRBD2 TRBV7-6 CASSPLAGGPGAQYF TGTGCCAGCAGCCCTCTAGCGGGGGGGCCCGGGGCCCAGTACTTC
17 NA TRBJ2-6 NA TRBV7-9 CASSLFGQGTGANVLTF TGTGCCAGCAGCTTATTTGGGCAGGGGACCGGGGCCAACGTCCTGACTTTC
15 once TRBJ1-1 NA TRBV19 CASSIMGAGAGEAFF TGTGCCAGTAGTATTATGGGAGCGGGGGCGGGTGAAGCTTTCTTT
14 NA TRBJ1-2 NA TRBV27 CASSFLRGTGGYTF TGTGCCAGCAGTTTTCTCAGGGGTACAGGAGGCTACACCTTC
13 NA TRBJ1-1 TRBD1 TRBV11-1 CASSRDRGTEAFF TGTGCCAGCAGCCGGGACAGGGGAACTGAAGCTTTCTTT
16 NA TRBJ2-3 NA TRBV13 CASSLNGGGDTDTQYF TGTGCCAGCAGCTTAAACGGCGGGGGCGACACAGATACGCAGTATTTT
15 NA TRBJ2-1 NA TRBV4-1 CASSQESVAYNEQFF TGCGCCAGCAGCCAAGAATCCGTTGCCTACAATGAGCAGTTCTTC
13 NA TRBJ2-5 NA TRBV13 CASSLDQQETQYF TGTGCCAGCAGCTTAGATCAGCAAGAGACCCAGTACTTC
16 NA TRBJ2-2 NA TRBV6-6 CASSSGGGLNTGELFF TGTGCCAGCAGTTCAGGAGGGGGCTTGAACACCGGGGAGCTGTTTTTT
14 NA TRBJ1-4 TRBD1 TRBV14 CASSRQGDNEKLFF TGTGCCAGCAGTCGACAGGGGGACAATGAAAAACTGTTTTTT
12 few TRBJ1-1 NA TRBV9 CASSVGDTEAFF TGTGCCAGCAGCGTCGGGGACACTGAAGCTTTCTTT
14 NA TRBJ2-2 NA TRBV5-1 CASSSNRPTGELFF TGCGCCAGCAGCTCGAACAGGCCCACCGGGGAGCTGTTTTTT
11 NA TRBJ2-7 TRBD1 TRBV7-9 CASSSSGTESF TGTGCCAGCAGCTCCTCCGGGACAGAGAGCTTC
13 NA TRBJ1-2 NA TRBV7-3 CASSLRSGEGYTF TGTGCCAGCAGCTTAAGGTCAGGGGAAGGCTACACCTTC
14 few TRBJ1-6 TRBD1 TRBV9 CASSRDSSNSPLHF TGTGCCAGCAGCCGGGACAGTTCTAATTCACCCCTCCACTTT
19 NA TRBJ2-2 TRBD2 TRBV4-1 CASSPGRGSGGVGTGELFF TGCGCCAGCAGCCCGGGTCGTGGTAGCGGGGGGGTAGGAACCGGGGAGCTGTTTTTT
15 few TRBJ1-1 NA TRBV19 CASSPMGGGNTEAFF TGTGCCAGTAGTCCCATGGGGGGGGGAAACACTGAAGCTTTCTTT
14 once TRBJ1-5 NA TRBV7-8 CASSLGHFNQPQHF TGTGCCAGCAGCCTGGGACACTTTAATCAGCCCCAGCATTTT
18 few TRBJ2-2 TRBD2 TRBV6-4 CASSVEALAGYNTGELFF TGTGCCAGCAGTGTGGAGGCACTAGCGGGTTATAACACCGGGGAGCTGTTTTTT
12 NA TRBJ1-6 NA TRBV4-1 CASSPNNSPLHF TGCGCCAGCAGCCCCAATAATTCACCCCTCCACTTT
13 NA TRBJ1-2 NA TRBV5-4 CAIQLVGGLGYTF TGTGCCATCCAGCTCGTGGGGGGTTTAGGCTACACCTTC
14 few TRBJ2-5 TRBD2 TRBV5-1 CASSLVAGEETQYF TGCGCCAGCAGCTTGGTAGCGGGGGAGGAGACCCAGTACTTC
12 NA TRBJ2-7 NA TRBV13 CASSLGRYEQYF TGTGCCAGCAGCTTGGGGAGATACGAGCAGTACTTC
15 NA TRBJ2-5 TRBD2 TRBV5-1 CASSLAGSGQETQYF TGCGCCAGCAGCTTGGCGGGTAGCGGGCAAGAGACCCAGTACTTC
13 NA TRBJ1-1 NA TRBV5-1 CASSPLVNTEAFF TGCGCCAGCAGCCCCCTCGTGAACACTGAAGCTTTCTTT
15 NA TRBJ1-4 TRBD1 TRBV5-1 CASSTDRGAREKLFF TGCGCCAGCAGTACGGACAGGGGAGCACGTGAAAAACTGTTTTTT
19 NA TRBJ2-7 TRBD1 TRBV30 CAWETTGGARTGGDYEQYF TGTGCCTGGGAAACGACAGGGGGCGCAAGAACGGGGGGGGACTACGAGCAGTACTTC
14 once TRBJ2-7 NA TRBV5-1 CASSLEGIAYEQYF TGCGCCAGCAGCTTGGAGGGGATAGCCTACGAGCAGTACTTC
16 once TRBJ2-2 NA TRBV6-5 CASSYGQEPGSGKLFF TGTGCCAGCAGTTACGGGCAGGAACCGGGGAGTGGGAAGCTGTTCTTT
16 NA TRBJ2-7 NA TRBV19 CASSTSGGRVRYEQYF TGTGCCAGTAGTACTTCAGGGGGGCGCGTTCGCTACGAGCAGTACTTC
14 NA TRBJ2-5 TRBD1 TRBV13 CASSLGQGAETQYF TGTGCCAGCAGCTTGGGACAGGGGGCTGAGACCCAGTACTTC
16 NA TRBJ1-3 TRBD1 TRBV25-1 CASSDLQGAGGNTIYF TGTGCCAGCAGCGACCTACAGGGGGCAGGAGGAAACACCATATATTTT
14 NA TRBJ2-5 NA TRBV5-1 CASAIQNIQETQYF TGCGCCAGCGCGATACAGAATATCCAAGAGACCCAGTACTTC
15 NA TRBJ1-1 NA TRBV27 CASSLVNNPRTEAFF TGTGCCAGCAGTTTAGTTAACAATCCAAGAACTGAAGCTTTCTTT
16 NA TRBJ2-1 NA TRBV9 CASSVEGGTGSNEQFF TGTGCCAGCAGCGTAGAGGGTGGGACTGGATCAAATGAGCAGTTCTTC
13 NA TRBJ2-5 NA TRBV5-6 CASSWDLQETQYF TGTGCCAGCAGCTGGGACTTGCAAGAGACCCAGTACTTC
14 NA TRBJ2-5 NA TRBV2 CASSESQVQETQYF TGTGCCAGCAGTGAATCGCAGGTCCAAGAGACCCAGTACTTC
12 NA TRBJ2-7 TRBD2 TRBV7-6 CASGGTTYEQYF TGTGCCAGCGGGGGGACTACCTACGAGCAGTACTTC
15 NA TRBJ2-3 TRBD2 TRBV5-1 CASNGLAGTADTQYF TGCGCCAGCAACGGATTAGCGGGGACGGCAGATACGCAGTATTTT
15 NA TRBJ2-5 TRBD1 TRBV11-3 CASSLEGTGKETQYF TGTGCCAGCAGCTTAGAAGGGACAGGCAAAGAGACCCAGTACTTC
14 NA TRBJ1-2 NA TRBV5-4 CASRLKTGPEGYTF TGTGCCAGCAGACTTAAGACAGGTCCAGAGGGCTACACCTTC
11 NA TRBJ2-3 NA TRBV20-1 CSAVVYDTQYF TGCAGTGCCGTAGTCTACGATACGCAGTATTTT
13 once TRBJ2-7 TRBD1 TRBV7-6 CASSGGTGGEQYF TGTGCCAGCAGCGGAGGGACAGGAGGAGAGCAGTACTTC
16 once TRBJ1-6 TRBD1 TRBV28 CASSLDRGPYNSPLHF TGTGCCAGCAGTCTGGACAGGGGCCCCTATAATTCACCCCTCCACTTT
18 few TRBJ2-7 TRBD1 TRBV5-6 CASSSSGQGRGVWYEQYF TGTGCCAGCAGCTCATCTGGACAGGGAAGAGGGGTGTGGTACGAGCAGTACTTC
12 NA TRBJ1-2 NA TRBV19 CASSIEGRGYTF TGTGCCAGTAGTATAGAGGGCCGAGGCTACACCTTC
14 NA TRBJ1-2 NA TRBV28 CASSSLAPGVGYTF TGTGCCAGCAGTTCCCTAGCCCCAGGGGTTGGCTACACCTTC